The next 21 T cell receptor beta chains were all read from a single sample in a study of metastatic and nonmetastatic thyroid tumors. Ahead of thyroid surgery, no patient had received treatment of any kind. TCRdb re-clonotyped the PCR reads via MiXCR. The table records 91,000 or so clones, about an eighth of them present only once. The sequenced sample was blood. Receptor source: a female donor with papillary thyroid cancer or a benign thyroid nodule (not recorded which). Some clones in this sample may be carry-over from other donors' samples.

This clone was detected many times. The rearrangement links TRBV7-2 to TRBJ2-3, with 7 nucleotides matching TRBD1. CDR1 is SGHTA and CDR2 is FQGNSA in the germline V gene. V dropped 6 bases and J dropped 4; count of bases not matched to a gene: 10. The CDR3 spans 15 residues. CDR3: CASRPTGAMADTQYF. The DNA of the CDR3 is TGTGCCAGCAGGCCTACAGGGGCGATGGCAGATACGCAGTATTTT.

This clone has a count of ten or more. J is TRBJ1-3 and V is TRBV6-1; 9 bases are shared with TRBD1. CDR1 MNHNS and CDR2 SASEGT come from the germline V gene. V dropped 5 bases and J dropped 4; count of bases not matched to a gene: 3. This CDR3 spans 14 amino acids. The DNA of the CDR3 is TGTGCCAGCAGTAGGGACAGGGAGGGAAACACCATATATTTT. It specifies CASSRDREGNTIYF.

The sample holds many counts of this clone. The chain couples TRBV14 to TRBJ2-7, with D hard to call. The CDR3 totals 15 residues. V dropped 3 bases and J dropped 7 bases, with 19 bases sitting between them. CDR1 is SGHDN, CDR2 FVKESK, per germline. The DNA of the CDR3 is TGTGCCAGCAGCCAGAGGCAATTAACCCCTTGGGAGCAGTACTTC. It encodes CASSQRQLTPWEQYF.

The chain couples TRBV18 to TRBJ2-7; unclear D gene. In germline, CDR1 is KGHSH, CDR2 LQKENI. The V end was cut by 6 bases, the J end by 3 bases, with 15 bases between. This CDR3 spans 14 amino acids. The CDR3 DNA is TGTGCCAGCTCCCTAACGGCAAAGGGCTACGAGCAGTACTTC. Amino acid sequence: CASSLTAKGYEQYF.

This clone showed up many times. The gene calls are TRBV18 and TRBJ1-4; D is perhaps TRBD1 (6 bases). V gave up 8 bases and J gave up 8 bases, with 15 bases separating them. The CDR3 consists of 13 residues. Germline CDR1 reads KGHSH; CDR2 reads LQKENI. The CDR3 DNA follows: TGTGCCAGCGCAGGGAACAGGGAGGAAAAACTGTTTTTT. Its protein is CASAGNREEKLFF. Full variable domain (missing parts from reference TRBV18 and TRBJ1-4): NAGVMQNPRHLVRRRGQEARLRCSPMKGHSHVYWYRQLPEEGLKFMVYLQKENIIDESGMPKERFSAEFPKEGPSILRIQQVVRGDSAAYFCASAGNREEKLFFGSGTQLSVL.

The chain recombines TRBV20-1 with TRBJ1-1; TRBD1 matches at 10 bases. V lost 6 bases to trimming and J lost 1 base; unmatched junction nucleotides: 8. Germline CDR1 and CDR2: DFQATT and SNEGSKA (reference sequence). There are 15 residues in the CDR3. The CDR3 loop reads CSAPDRGRKNTEAFF. The CDR3 DNA reads TGCAGTGCACCCGACAGGGGGCGGAAGAACACTGAAGCTTTCTTT.

There are many counts of this clone. The chain recombines TRBV10-3 with TRBJ2-2; 8 positions agree with TRBD2. The CDR3 has 16 amino acids. Germline lookup yields CDR1 ENHRY and CDR2 SYGVKD. Trimming removed 7 bases from V and 4 bases from J; junction bases left unmatched: 11. Written as DNA, the CDR3 is TGTGCCATCACTGGATCCGGGACTAGTGGCACCGGGGAGCTGTTTTTT. Translation: CAITGSGTSGTGELFF.

Regarding this clone: This may come from a read error, since a much larger clone is one base off. Other DNA sequences from this sample encode an identical CDR3 as well. The chain couples TRBV7-9 to TRBJ1-1; D possibly corresponds to TRBD1 (5 bases). Trimming stripped 5 bases from V and 5 bases from J, with 15 bases between. The length of the CDR3 is 14 residues. From germline, CDR1 is SEHNR and CDR2 FQNEAQ (reference sequence). The CDR3 is CASSARWGETEAFF. The DNA for the CDR3 is TGTGCCAGCAGCGCTCGGTGGGGGGAGACTGAAGCTTTCTTT.

This clone was seen many times. This chain connects TRBV20-1 to TRBJ2-7; D remains unclear. V was pared by 0 bases and J by 2 bases, with 14 bases between. The V gene's germline CDR1 is DFQATT and CDR2 SNEGSKA (reference sequence). This CDR3 is 15 amino acids long. CDR3 coding DNA: TGCAGTGCTAGAGATAGGACGGATGCGACCTACGAGCAGTACTTC. The encoded protein is CSARDRTDATYEQYF.

This clone was seen a handful of times. One base away lies a much larger clone, so this may be a sequencing read error. Other DNA sequences in this sample translate to the same CDR3. The rearrangement links TRBV12-5 to TRBJ2-3; TRBD1 matches 8 bases. The CDR3 runs to 18 residues. The V segment lost 2 bases and the J segment 2 bases; nucleotides outside the gene matches: 12. In germline, CDR1 is LGHNT, CDR2 FRNRAP. CDR3 nucleotides: TGTGCTAGTGGTTTGTCTACAGGGACAGGAGGCCTCACAGATACGCAGTATTTT. It codes for CASGLSTGTGGLTDTQYF. Full variable domain (rest looked up from reference TRBV12-5 and TRBJ2-3): DARVTQTPRHKVTEMGQEVTMRCQPILGHNTVFWYRQTMMQGLELLAYFRNRAPLDDSGMPKDRFSAEMPDATLATLKIQPSEPRDSAVYFCASGLSTGTGGLTDTQYFGPGTRLTVL.

At least ten counts were recorded for this clone. The chain is built from TRBV19 and TRBJ2-6; no definite D call. The V end lost 0 bases, the J end lost 2 bases, and 14 bases lay between the germline ends. The germline CDR1 and CDR2 sequences are LNHDA and SQIVND (reference sequence). The CDR3 is 18 residues long. CDR3 sequence reads: CASSIDLGRVAGANVLTF. The CDR3 DNA follows: TGTGCCAGTAGTATAGATCTAGGTCGGGTGGCTGGGGCCAACGTCCTGACTTTC.

This clone was counted at least ten times. CDR3 sequence (DNA): TGTGCCAGCAGTCCTTGGGTGCTCGCCACAGATACGCAGTATTTT. This gives the protein CASSPWVLATDTQYF. The chain uses TRBV27 and TRBJ2-3; no definite D call. Germline V gene lookup returns CDR1 MNHEY and CDR2 SMNVEV (reference sequence). Trimming removed 5 bases from V and 2 bases from J, with 14 bases in between. This CDR3 contains 15 residues.

Remarks on this clone: A read error is possible here, since a much larger clone lies one base away. This chain joins TRBV20-1 and TRBJ1-4; perhaps TRBD1 as D (6 bases). Trimming pared 6 bases from V and 8 bases from J, leaving 16 bases between. The CDR3 is 13 residues long. Per germline, CDR1 DFQATT and CDR2 SNEGSKA (reference sequence). In DNA, the CDR3 is TGCAGTGCGATGGACAGTGCACAGGAAAAACTGTTTTTT. Protein: CSAMDSAQEKLFF.

This clone was counted at least ten times. The chain carries TRBV4-1 and TRBJ1-1; D remains unclear. Trimming removed 1 base at V and 8 bases at J, with 17 bases between. The CDR3 spans 15 residues. CDR1 and CDR2 from the germline V gene are MGHRA and YSYEKL. The CDR3: CASSQVRPTNTEAFF. CDR3 DNA sequence: TGCGCCAGCAGCCAAGTCCGGCCGACGAATACAGAAGCTTTCTTT.

There are many counts of this clone. CDR3 sequence reads: CASSLGENTQYF. CDR3 nucleotide sequence: TGTGCCAGCAGCTTAGGCGAAAATACGCAGTATTTT. V is TRBV7-2 and J is TRBJ2-3, with unresolved D. V lost 1 base and J lost 7, with 6 bases in between. The CDR3 covers 12 residues. The germline V gene has CDR1 SGHTA and CDR2 FQGNSA. Combining the CDR3 with reference TRBV7-2 and TRBJ2-3 gives the whole variable domain GAGVSQSPSNKVTEKGKDVELRCDPISGHTALYWYRQSLGQGLEFLIYFQGNSAPDKSGLPSDRFSAERTGGSVSTLTIQRTQQEDSAVYLCASSLGENTQYFGPGTRLTVL.

The sample holds many counts of this clone. The genes are TRBV4-3 and TRBJ1-3; D ambiguous. CDR3 length equals 16 residues. Trimming removed 0 bases from V and 0 bases from J, with 9 bases in between. Germline assignment: CDR1 LGHNA and CDR2 YSLEER. The CDR3 sequence: CASSQDWPDSGNTIYF. CDR3 coding DNA: TGCGCCAGCAGCCAAGATTGGCCGGACTCTGGAAACACCATATATTTT.

The chain uses TRBV27 and TRBJ2-1; TRBD2 is a possible D gene (6 bases). V lost 8 bases and J 4 bases, leaving 15 bases between the germline ends. Looked up from germline, CDR1 is MNHEY and CDR2 is SMNVEV (reference sequence). This CDR3 spans 14 amino acids. As DNA, the CDR3 is TGTGCCAGCCAAGTGGGGGGATTTTACAATGAGCAGTTCTTC. This gives the protein CASQVGGFYNEQFF.

The table lists this clone with many counts. The V call is TRBV25-1, the J call TRBJ1-3; no firm D call. V was clipped by 4 bases and J by 0 bases, with 13 bases between them. This CDR3 region has 16 residues. The germline V gene has CDR1 MGHDK and CDR2 SYGVNS. The CDR3 DNA is TGTGCCAGCAGTGGGGGTATGGCGGTCTCTGGAAACACCATATATTTT. Translated, it gives CASSGGMAVSGNTIYF.

A remark on this clone: Since a much larger clone is just one base distant, this may be a read error. Additional DNA sequences in this sample encode the identical CDR3. The rearrangement joins TRBV2 to TRBJ2-7; 8 nucleotides match TRBD1. The germline gives CDR1 SNHLY, CDR2 FYNNEI. The length of the CDR3 is 12 residues. V shed 9 bases, J shed 4 bases, and the junction held 5 bases outside the gene matches. The CDR3 nucleotides read TGTGCCAGTTCCGGACAGGGATACGAGCAGTACTTC. Amino acids: CASSGQGYEQYF.

This clone was detected many times. The chain recombines TRBV13 with TRBJ2-2, with D hard to call. The CDR3 totals 14 residues. Germline V gene sequence: CDR1 PRHDT, CDR2 FYEKMQ (reference sequence). V shed 3 bases and J shed 1 base, with 6 bases lying between them. This CDR3 reads CASSFGGNTGELFF. The CDR3 DNA reads as TGTGCCAGCAGCTTTGGTGGGAACACCGGGGAGCTGTTTTTT.

This clone was detected many times. The V call is TRBV19, the J call TRBJ2-5, with 15 bases aligning to TRBD2. The CDR3 is 19 amino acids. The germline CDR1 and CDR2 sequences are LNHDA and SQIVND (reference sequence). Unmatched junction bases numbered 15, after V lost 5 bases and J lost 5 bases. Here the CDR3 reads CASSASVLGLAGGKETQYF. DNA for the CDR3: TGTGCCAGTAGTGCGTCTGTACTAGGACTAGCGGGAGGGAAGGAGACCCAGTACTTC.